The present entry profiles one T cell receptor beta chain with its context. Its antigen is unidentified. The junction had 0 bases not matched to a gene; V was cut back by 3 bases and J by 1 base. The CDR3 contains 13 residues. Germline V gene sequence: CDR1 SGHDT, CDR2 YYEEEE. The sample comes from a study of T cells in localized non-small cell lung cancer. Study-level findings and limits: A median of 57 clones ranked among the top 100 in tumor appeared in adjacent lung. Uninvolved adjacent lung showed higher T cell clonality than tumor.

Measured with immunoSEQ multiplex PCR; TCRdb has only the in-frame clones, and not every one. The sample lists around 31,000 clones; around 90% were seen once. This rearrangement joins TRBV5-6 to TRBJ2-7; the match to TRBD1 covers 8 bases. The TCR sequence derives from a female donor older than 55 with stage I lung adenocarcinoma. The sample was peripheral blood, taken before any cancer treatment. This CDR3 reads CASSWDRSYEQYF. As DNA, the CDR3 is TGTGCCAGCAGCTGGGACAGGTCCTACGAGCAGTACTTC. The full variable domain, its missing parts supplied by reference TRBV5-6 and TRBJ2-7, is DAGVTQSPTHLIKTRGQQVTLRCSPKSGHDTVSWYQQALGQGPQFIFQYYEEEERQRGNFPDRFSGHQFPNYSSELNVNALLLGDSALYLCASSWDRSYEQYFGPGTRLTVT.